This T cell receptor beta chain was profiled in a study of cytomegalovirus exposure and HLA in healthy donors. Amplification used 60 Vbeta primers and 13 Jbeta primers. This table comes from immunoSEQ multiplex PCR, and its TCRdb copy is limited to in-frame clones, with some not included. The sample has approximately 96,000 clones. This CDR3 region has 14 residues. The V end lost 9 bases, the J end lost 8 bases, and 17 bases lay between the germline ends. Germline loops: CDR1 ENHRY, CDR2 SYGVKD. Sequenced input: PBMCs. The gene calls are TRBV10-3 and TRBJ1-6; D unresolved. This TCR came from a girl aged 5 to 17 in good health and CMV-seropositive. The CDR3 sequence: CAIGADLEYSPLHF. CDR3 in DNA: TGTGCCATTGGAGCTGACCTGGAGTATTCACCCCTCCACTTT.